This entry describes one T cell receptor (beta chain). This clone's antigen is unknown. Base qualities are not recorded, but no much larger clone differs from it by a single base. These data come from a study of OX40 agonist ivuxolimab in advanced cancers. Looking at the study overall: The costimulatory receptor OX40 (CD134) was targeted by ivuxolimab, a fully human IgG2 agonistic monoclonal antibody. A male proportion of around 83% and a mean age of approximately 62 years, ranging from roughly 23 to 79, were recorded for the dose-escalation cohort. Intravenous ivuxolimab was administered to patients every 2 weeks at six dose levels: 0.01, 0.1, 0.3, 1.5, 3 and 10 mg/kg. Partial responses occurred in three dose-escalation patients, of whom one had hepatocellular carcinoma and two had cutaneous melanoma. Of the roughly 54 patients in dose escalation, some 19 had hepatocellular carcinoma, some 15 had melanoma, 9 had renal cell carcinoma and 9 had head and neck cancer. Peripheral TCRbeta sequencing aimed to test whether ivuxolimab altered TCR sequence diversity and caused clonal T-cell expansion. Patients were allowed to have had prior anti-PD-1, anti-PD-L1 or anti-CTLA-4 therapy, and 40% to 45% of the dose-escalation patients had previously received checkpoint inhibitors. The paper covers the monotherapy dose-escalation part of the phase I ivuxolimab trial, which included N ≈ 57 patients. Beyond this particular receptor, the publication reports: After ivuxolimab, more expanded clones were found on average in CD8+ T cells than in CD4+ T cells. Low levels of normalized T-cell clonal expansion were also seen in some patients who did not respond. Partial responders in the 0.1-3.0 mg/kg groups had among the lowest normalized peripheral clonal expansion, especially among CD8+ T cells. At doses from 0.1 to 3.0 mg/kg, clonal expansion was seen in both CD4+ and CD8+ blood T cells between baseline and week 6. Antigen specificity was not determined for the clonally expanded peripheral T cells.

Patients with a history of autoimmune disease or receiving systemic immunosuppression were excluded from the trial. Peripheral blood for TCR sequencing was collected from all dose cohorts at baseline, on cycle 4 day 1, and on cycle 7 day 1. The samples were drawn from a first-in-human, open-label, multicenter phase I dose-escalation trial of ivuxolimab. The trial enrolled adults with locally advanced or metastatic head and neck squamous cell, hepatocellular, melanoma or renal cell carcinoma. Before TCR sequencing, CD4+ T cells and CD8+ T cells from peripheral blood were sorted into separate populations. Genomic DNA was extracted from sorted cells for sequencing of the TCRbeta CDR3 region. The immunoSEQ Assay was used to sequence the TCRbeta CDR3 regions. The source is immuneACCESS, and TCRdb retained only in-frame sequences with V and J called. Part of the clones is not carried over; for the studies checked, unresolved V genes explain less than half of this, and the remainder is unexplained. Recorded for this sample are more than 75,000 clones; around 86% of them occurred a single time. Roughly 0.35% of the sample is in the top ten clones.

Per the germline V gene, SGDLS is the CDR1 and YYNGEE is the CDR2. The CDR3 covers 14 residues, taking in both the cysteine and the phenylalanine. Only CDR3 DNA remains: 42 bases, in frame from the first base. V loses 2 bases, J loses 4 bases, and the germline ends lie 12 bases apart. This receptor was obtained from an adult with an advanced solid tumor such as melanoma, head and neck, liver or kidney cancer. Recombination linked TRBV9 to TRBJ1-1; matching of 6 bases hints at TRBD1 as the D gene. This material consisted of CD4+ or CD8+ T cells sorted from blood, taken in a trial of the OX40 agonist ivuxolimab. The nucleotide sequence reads TGTGCCAGCAGCGTCCTGACAGGCGGCACTGAAGCTTTCTTT. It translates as CASSVLTGGTEAFF.